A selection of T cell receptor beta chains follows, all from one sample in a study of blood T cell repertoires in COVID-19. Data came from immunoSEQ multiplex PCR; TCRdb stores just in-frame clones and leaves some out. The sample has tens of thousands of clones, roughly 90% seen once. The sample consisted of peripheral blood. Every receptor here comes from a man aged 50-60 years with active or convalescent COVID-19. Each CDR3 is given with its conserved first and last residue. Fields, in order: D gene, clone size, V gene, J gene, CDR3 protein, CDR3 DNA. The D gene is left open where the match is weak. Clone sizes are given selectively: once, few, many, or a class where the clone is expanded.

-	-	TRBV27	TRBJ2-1	CASTTPPGGGNEQFF	TGTGCCAGCACCACCCCCCCTGGCGGAGGGAATGAGCAGTTCTTC
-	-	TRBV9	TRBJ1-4	CASSVGGAYINEKLFF	TGTGCCAGCAGCGTAGGGGGAGCGTACATAAATGAAAAACTGTTTTTT
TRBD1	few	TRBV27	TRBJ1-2	CASSLSGTGRNYGYTF	TGTGCCAGCAGTTTATCGGGGACAGGGAGAAACTATGGCTACACCTTC
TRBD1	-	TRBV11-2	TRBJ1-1	CASSPRTGGSTEAFF	TGTGCCAGCAGCCCCAGGACAGGGGGGAGTACTGAAGCTTTCTTT
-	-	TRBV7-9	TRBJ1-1	CASSLWSVQNTEAFF	TGTGCCAGCAGCTTATGGTCAGTTCAGAACACTGAAGCTTTCTTT
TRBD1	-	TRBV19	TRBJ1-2	CASSARQGNGYTF	TGTGCCAGTAGTGCTCGACAGGGGAATGGCTACACCTTC
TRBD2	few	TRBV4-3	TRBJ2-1	CASSQPGLAGKNEQFF	TGCGCCAGCAGCCAACCCGGACTAGCGGGTAAGAATGAGCAGTTCTTC
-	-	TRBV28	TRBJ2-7	CASSLNRVAYEQYF	TGTGCCAGCAGTTTAAACAGGGTTGCCTACGAGCAGTACTTC
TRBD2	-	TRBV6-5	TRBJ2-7	CASSYSTSGRPYEQYF	TGTGCCAGCAGTTACTCGACTAGCGGGAGGCCCTACGAGCAGTACTTC
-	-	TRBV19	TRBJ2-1	CASSMVVESSGSAYNEQFF	TGTGCCAGTAGTATGGTCGTGGAAAGTAGCGGTTCAGCCTACAATGAGCAGTTCTTC
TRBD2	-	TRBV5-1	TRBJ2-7	CASHGTSAYEQYF	TGCGCCAGCCACGGGACTAGCGCCTACGAGCAGTACTTC
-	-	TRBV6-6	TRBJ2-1	CASSYSGSSYNEQFF	TGTGCCAGCAGTTACTCAGGGAGTTCCTACAATGAGCAGTTCTTC
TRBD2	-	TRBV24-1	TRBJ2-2	CATSEPGLAEFTGELFF	TGTGCCACCAGTGAACCTGGACTAGCGGAGTTCACCGGGGAGCTGTTTTTT
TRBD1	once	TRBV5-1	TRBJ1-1	CASSLDRGHGTEAFF	TGCGCCAGCAGCTTGGACAGGGGGCACGGCACTGAAGCTTTCTTT
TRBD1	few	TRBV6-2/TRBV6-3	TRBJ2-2	CASSTGDTQNTGELFF	TGTGCCAGCAGCACAGGGGACACCCAGAACACCGGGGAGCTGTTTTTT
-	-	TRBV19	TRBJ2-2	CASSIQGSTGELFF	TGTGCCAGTAGTATACAGGGGTCGACCGGGGAGCTGTTTTTT
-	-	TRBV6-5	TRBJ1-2	CASARGNYGYTF	TGTGCCAGCGCAAGGGGGAACTATGGCTACACCTTC
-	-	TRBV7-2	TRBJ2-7	CASSPAGPSYEQYF	TGTGCCAGCAGCCCCGCGGGACCATCCTACGAGCAGTACTTC
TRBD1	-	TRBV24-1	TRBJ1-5	CATSDIPGQGYQPQHF	TGTGCCACCAGTGACATACCGGGACAGGGGTATCAGCCCCAGCATTTT
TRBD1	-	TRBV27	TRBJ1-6	CASSRDSFYNSPLHF	TGTGCCAGCAGCCGGGACAGTTTCTATAATTCACCCCTCCACTTT
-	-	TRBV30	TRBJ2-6	CAWTRQKLYSGANVLTF	TGTGCCTGGACCAGACAGAAGCTTTACTCTGGGGCCAACGTCCTGACTTTC
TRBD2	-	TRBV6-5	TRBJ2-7	CASRILRGGDEQYF	TGTGCCAGCAGGATCCTAAGGGGAGGGGACGAGCAGTACTTC
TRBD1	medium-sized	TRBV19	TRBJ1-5	CASSKGTGAGNQPQHF	TGTGCCAGTAGTAAGGGGACAGGGGCGGGCAATCAGCCCCAGCATTTT
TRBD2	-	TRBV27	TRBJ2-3	CASSLTLAVGTQYF	TGTGCCAGCAGTCTAACCCTAGCGGTGGGTACGCAGTATTTT
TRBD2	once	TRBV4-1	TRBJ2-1	CASSLLLAGWGNNEQFF	TGCGCCAGCAGCCTATTACTAGCGGGATGGGGGAACAATGAGCAGTTCTTC
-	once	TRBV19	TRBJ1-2	CASSIDRGYGYTF	TGTGCCAGTAGTATTGACCGGGGGTATGGCTACACCTTC
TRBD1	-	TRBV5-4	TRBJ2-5	CASSLTGGTETQYF	TGTGCCAGCAGCTTAACAGGGGGGACGGAGACCCAGTACTTC
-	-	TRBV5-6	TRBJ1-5	CASSPNRNQPQHF	TGTGCCAGCAGCCCCAACAGGAATCAGCCCCAGCATTTT
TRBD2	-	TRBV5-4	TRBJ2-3	CASSLRDYTDTQYF	TGTGCCAGCAGCCTCCGGGACTACACAGATACGCAGTATTTT
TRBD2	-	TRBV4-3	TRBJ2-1	CASSQDRDYHYNEQFF	TGCGCCAGCAGCCAAGACAGGGACTATCACTACAATGAGCAGTTCTTC
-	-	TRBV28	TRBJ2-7	CASSLPQGYSYEQYF	TGTGCCAGCAGTTTACCCCAGGGGTACTCCTACGAGCAGTACTTC
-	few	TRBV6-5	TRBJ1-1	CASSYSSQYEAFF	TGTGCCAGCAGTTACTCGTCCCAGTATGAAGCTTTCTTT
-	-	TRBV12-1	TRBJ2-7	CASSLTMEQGIEDEQYF	TGTGCCAGCAGCTTGACTATGGAACAGGGGATAGAGGACGAGCAGTACTTC
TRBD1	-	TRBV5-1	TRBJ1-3	CASSLAGTGRNTIYF	TGCGCCAGCAGCTTGGCCGGGACAGGGAGAAACACCATATATTTT
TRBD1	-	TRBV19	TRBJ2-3	CASTTTGTRTDTQYF	TGTGCCAGTACCACGACAGGGACCCGCACAGATACGCAGTATTTT
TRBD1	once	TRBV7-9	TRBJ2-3	CASRTGGTDTQYF	TGTGCCAGCCGGACAGGGGGCACAGATACGCAGTATTTT
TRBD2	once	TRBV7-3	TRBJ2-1	CASSPTSGHNEQFF	TGTGCCAGCAGCCCGACTAGCGGGCACAATGAGCAGTTCTTC
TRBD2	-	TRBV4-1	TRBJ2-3	CASSQVTSGILTQYF	TGCGCCAGCAGCCAAGTGACTAGCGGGATACTTACGCAGTATTTT
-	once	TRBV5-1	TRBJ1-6	CASSLQNNSPLHF	TGCGCCAGCAGCTTACAAAATAATTCACCCCTCCACTTT
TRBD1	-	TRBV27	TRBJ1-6	CASRRGQGTYNSPLHF	TGTGCCAGCAGGAGAGGACAGGGGACCTATAATTCACCCCTCCACTTT
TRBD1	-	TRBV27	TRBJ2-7	CASSSTRGTGLEQYF	TGTGCCAGCAGTTCCACGCGCGGGACAGGACTAGAGCAGTACTTC
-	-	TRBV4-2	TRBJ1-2	CASSQEAREFYGYTF	TGTGCCAGCAGCCAAGAAGCCAGGGAATTTTATGGCTACACCTTC
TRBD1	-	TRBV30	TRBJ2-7	CAWSVRDRGYYEQYF	TGTGCCTGGAGTGTCAGGGACAGGGGATACTACGAGCAGTACTTC
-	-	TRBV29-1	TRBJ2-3	CSVEEVGGTDTQYF	TGCAGCGTTGAGGAGGTTGGGGGCACAGATACGCAGTATTTT
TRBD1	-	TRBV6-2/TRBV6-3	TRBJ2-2	CASSYGAGTGGTGELFF	TGTGCCAGCAGTTACGGTGCCGGGACAGGGGGCACCGGGGAGCTGTTTTTT
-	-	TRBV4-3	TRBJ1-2	CASSQPVAGGVYGYTF	TGCGCCAGCAGCCAGCCCGTGGCGGGGGGGGTATATGGCTACACCTTC
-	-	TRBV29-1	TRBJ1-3	CSVMGLQASSGNTIYF	TGCAGCGTTATGGGGCTACAGGCTAGCTCTGGAAACACCATATATTTT
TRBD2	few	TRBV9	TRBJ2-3	CASSVGLAGASDTQYF	TGTGCCAGCAGCGTAGGACTAGCGGGAGCCAGTGATACGCAGTATTTT
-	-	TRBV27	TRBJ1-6	CASSLRGGSPLHF	TGTGCCAGCAGTTTACGCGGAGGGTCACCCCTCCACTTT
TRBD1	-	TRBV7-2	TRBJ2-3	CASSNRDSRIDTQYF	TGTGCCAGCAGCAACCGGGACAGTCGGATAGATACGCAGTATTTT
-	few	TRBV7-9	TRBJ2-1	CASSLPLEAGIYNEQFF	TGTGCCAGCAGCTTACCCTTAGAGGCGGGAATCTACAATGAGCAGTTCTTC
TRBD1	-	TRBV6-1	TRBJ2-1	CASSEDPGQGLNEQFF	TGTGCCAGCAGTGAAGATCCGGGACAGGGGTTAAATGAGCAGTTCTTC
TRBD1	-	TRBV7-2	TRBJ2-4	CASSSTGAVAKNIQYF	TGTGCCAGCAGCTCGACAGGGGCGGTAGCCAAAAACATTCAGTACTTC
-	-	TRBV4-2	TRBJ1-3	CASSQEEGGSSGNTIYF	TGTGCCAGCAGCCAAGAGGAGGGGGGGAGCTCTGGAAACACCATATATTTT
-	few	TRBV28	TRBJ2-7	CASSLGQSSYEQYF	TGTGCCAGCAGTTTAGGCCAAAGTTCCTACGAGCAGTACTTC
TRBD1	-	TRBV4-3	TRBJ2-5	CASSQGGQGVVETQYF	TGCGCCAGCAGCCAAGGAGGCCAGGGGGTCGTCGAGACCCAGTACTTC
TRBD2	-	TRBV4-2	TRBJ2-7	CASSQDRTSGSYEQYF	TGTGCCAGCAGCCAAGATAGAACTAGCGGGAGTTACGAGCAGTACTTC